Listed below are T cell receptor beta chains from one sample, sequenced in a study of neurological immune-mediated disorders. TCRdb recomputed calls from the 5' RACE reads with MiXCR, one row per CDR3 protein. The sample comprises around 20,000 distinct CDR3 sequences, about 10% of which are singletons, and about a fifth rests with the top ten. The sample consisted of PBMCs. The source is a woman aged 60 to 75 with HTLV-1-associated myelopathy (HAM/TSP). Both conserved end residues are part of each CDR3. The D gene is left open where the match is weak. Clone size is stated in some rows and not others, as once, few, many or a class when expanded.

>TRBJ2-3|.|many|TRBV5-1
TGCGCCAGCAGCTTGGGATGGCGTATTAGCACAGATACGCAGTATTTT
CASSLGWRISTDTQYF
>TRBJ1-1|.|many|TRBV7-9
TGTGCCAGCAGCTTAGCTGGGTCGAGGAACACTGAAGCTTTCTTT
CASSLAGSRNTEAFF
>TRBJ1-1|.|many|TRBV20-1
TGCAGTGTAAAGCTACAGGGCGGCACTGAAGCTTTCTTT
CSVKLQGGTEAFF
>TRBJ1-2|TRBD1|many|TRBV20-1
TGCAGTGCCCGGACAGGGGGCTACTATGGCTACACCTTC
CSARTGGYYGYTF
>TRBJ2-7|.|many|TRBV3-1
TGTGCCAGCAGCCAAGCCTACGAGCAGTACTTC
CASSQAYEQYF
>TRBJ2-2|TRBD1|many|TRBV12-3/TRBV12-4
TGTGCCAGCAGGTTACAGGGGAACCTGAACACCGGGGAGCTGTTTTTT
CASRLQGNLNTGELFF
>TRBJ2-7|.|medium-sized|TRBV5-1
TGCGCCAGCAGCTTGGCCCGCCCAGCTAGGGACGAGCAGTACTTC
CASSLARPARDEQYF
>TRBJ1-6|.|many|TRBV2
TGTGCCAGCAGTGTCGGGACACCGAATAATTCACCCCTCCACTTT
CASSVGTPNNSPLHF
>TRBJ2-7|.|many|TRBV5-1
TGCGCCAGCAGCTTGGATATCCAAGACGAGCAGTACTTC
CASSLDIQDEQYF
>TRBJ1-6|.|many|TRBV4-2
TGTGCCAGCAGCCAAGATAGGGGCCAGGATTTTAATTCACCCCTCCACTTT
CASSQDRGQDFNSPLHF
>TRBJ1-1|TRBD1|many|TRBV20-1
TGCAGTGCTAGAGGAAAATGGACAGGGCGTATCACTGAAGCTTTCTTT
CSARGKWTGRITEAFF
>TRBJ1-1|.|many|TRBV11-2
TGTGCCAGCAGCGAACAGGGTAATGAAGCTTTCTTT
CASSEQGNEAFF
>TRBJ1-2|.|medium-sized|TRBV20-1
TGCAGTGCTAGAGATAGACAGATCTCCTATGGCTACACCTTC
CSARDRQISYGYTF
>TRBJ1-1|TRBD1|.|TRBV7-6
TGTGCCAGCAGCTCTTCCACAGGGGGAGGGATAGGGAACACTGAAGCTTTCTTT
CASSSSTGGGIGNTEAFF
>TRBJ1-1|.|medium-sized|TRBV29-1
TGCAGCGCCGAGGCAGCTATGAACACTGAAGCTTTCTTT
CSAEAAMNTEAFF
>TRBJ2-5|TRBD1|many|TRBV30
TGTGCCGGCTACCGGGACAGACAAGAGACCCAGTACTTC
CAGYRDRQETQYF
>TRBJ2-1|TRBD2|many|TRBV29-1
TGCAGCGCTAGCCAGCGGGAAAACAATGAGCAGTTCTTC
CSASQRENNEQFF
>TRBJ2-1|.|many|TRBV4-1
TGCGCCAGCAGCCTTCTAATGGTGAGACCTGAGCAGTTCTTC
CASSLLMVRPEQFF
>TRBJ2-5|.|.|TRBV20-1
TGCAGTGCTGGCCTCGGGGCAGAGACCCAGTACTTC
CSAGLGAETQYF
>TRBJ2-7|TRBD1|many|TRBV7-9
TGTGCCAGCAGCTTCCCCGGACAGGGAGCCTACGAGCAGTACTTC
CASSFPGQGAYEQYF
>TRBJ1-5|.|.|TRBV20-1
TGCAGTGCTCAGACAGCTAGCAATCAGCCCCAGCATTTT
CSAQTASNQPQHF
>TRBJ2-5|TRBD2|many|TRBV5-1
TGCGCCAGCAGCTTGGTCCCGGCGGGGGGATCCGAGACCCAGTACTTC
CASSLVPAGGSETQYF
>TRBJ1-5|TRBD1|many|TRBV20-1
TGCAGTGCCTCGGACAGGGGCAGCAATCAGCCCCAGCATTTT
CSASDRGSNQPQHF
>TRBJ2-7|TRBD2|many|TRBV12-3/TRBV12-4
TGTGCCAGCAGTTTGCAGGGTATAGCGGGGGGCGAGCAGTACTTC
CASSLQGIAGGEQYF
>TRBJ1-2|.|medium-sized|TRBV5-1
TGCGCCAGCAGCTCAGACCTTCTAACATTTGGCTACACCTTC
CASSSDLLTFGYTF
>TRBJ2-3|TRBD1|.|TRBV20-1
TGCAGTGCTAGCCTCCCGACAGGGGAGGCAGATACGCATTATTTT
CSASLPTGEADTHYF
>TRBJ2-2|TRBD2|many|TRBV20-1
TGCAGTGCTAGTATGACTAGCGGGGGGGCTGGGGGTACCGGGGAGCTGTTTTTT
CSASMTSGGAGGTGELFF
>TRBJ2-2|.|.|TRBV11-3
TGTGCCAGCAGCCCGGTACAGGAGGAGACCGGGGAGCTGTTTTTT
CASSPVQEETGELFF
>TRBJ2-3|TRBD2|many|TRBV20-1
TGCAGTGCTCAGACTCCACTAGCGGGGGGTGACACAGATACGCAGTATTTT
CSAQTPLAGGDTDTQYF
>TRBJ1-2|.|many|TRBV19
TGTGCCAGTAGGGACCGCGGCTACACCTTC
CASRDRGYTF
>TRBJ2-1|TRBD2|many|TRBV20-1
TGCAGTGCTAGAGACCAGGGACTAGGGGGAAAGAATGAGCAGTTCTTC
CSARDQGLGGKNEQFF
>TRBJ1-1|TRBD1|many|TRBV5-1
TGCGCCAGCAGCTTCGGGACAGATGTTGAAGCTTTCTTT
CASSFGTDVEAFF